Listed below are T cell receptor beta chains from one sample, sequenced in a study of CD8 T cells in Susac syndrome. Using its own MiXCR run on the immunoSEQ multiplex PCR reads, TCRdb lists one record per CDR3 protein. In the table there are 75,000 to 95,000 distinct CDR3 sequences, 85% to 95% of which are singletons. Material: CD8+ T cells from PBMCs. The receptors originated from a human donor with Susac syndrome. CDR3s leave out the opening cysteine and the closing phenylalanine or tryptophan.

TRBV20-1	SARDSAGSETQY
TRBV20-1	SARAAESSGNTIY
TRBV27	ASSNSPAGQFIGYT
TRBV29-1	SVVSGSGEQY
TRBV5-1	ASSFGVGPDYEQY
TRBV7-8	ASSYASGQILTDTQY
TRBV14	ASSARGPIYNEQF
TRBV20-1	SARDGGQGDTGELF
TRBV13	ASSSGQLNTEAF
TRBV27	ASSLNSEQF
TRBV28	ASSFGGRGYEQY